The entry below describes one T cell receptor beta chain. There is no known antigen for this receptor. No much larger clonotype is one base removed from it; base qualities were not supplied. Per the germline V gene, SGHAT is the CDR1 and FQNNGV is the CDR2. The CDR3 sequence holds 18 residues, the cysteine and phenylalanine included. Only the CDR3 DNA stays, 54 bases, in frame from base 1. V gives up 0 bases and J gives up 0 bases, and the segment between their germline ends measures 16 bases. This sample is part of a study of CD8 T cells in ankylosing spondylitis (dated by TCRdb to about 2017). For context, the study as a whole: The study profiled T cell receptor beta repertoires in healthy donors and ankylosing spondylitis patients to find disease-linked TCR variants. The whole study cohort included about a hundred healthy donors and about two dozen ankylosing spondylitis patients. Peripheral blood was sampled, and synovial fluid was also collected from ankylosing spondylitis patients. Overall study results and their limits: The disease-linked clones showed a CD8+ phenotype and occurred at relatively low frequencies in peripheral blood. The disease-linked clones were reported to be significantly enriched in matched synovial fluid samples from ankylosing spondylitis patients. A TCR beta motif of several highly homologous amino acid variants appeared characteristic of blood from ankylosing spondylitis patients. Some motif variants were previously reported in synovial fluid and blood of reactive arthritis patients, suggesting common disease-initiation mechanisms.

The instrument was an Illumina HiSeq 2500. TCR beta libraries were prepared by quantitative 5'-RACE with molecular barcodes. The original pipeline was this. To identify disease-linked TCR variants, a new computational method was used, one built on a probabilistic model of VDJ rearrangement. The public sequencing data were trimmed at Q25 with fastp and processed into clonotypes with MiXCR by TCRdb, which kept only in-frame beta chains. Here each entry gathers all rows of one CDR3 protein and keeps the most common genes and DNA. These V and J calls are TCRdb output, not the study's own analysis. In this sample the table shows 200,000 to 250,000 distinct CDR3 sequences, around 20% of which occur a single time. The ten top clones hold more than 40% of the sample.

Specimen: blood, either unsorted or a sorted T cell fraction (not recorded which). The chain is assembled from TRBV11-2 and TRBJ2-3; TRBD1 might be the D gene, on 6 matching bases. This receptor was identified in a male donor with ankylosing spondylitis. The CDR3 reads as follows: CASSLEARTAISTDTQYF. The DNA is TGTGCCAGCAGCTTAGAAGCTCGGACAGCCATTAGCACAGATACGCAGTATTTT.